What follows are 23 T cell receptor beta chains derived from one specimen sequenced in a study of T cells in Graves' hyperthyroidism and ophthalmopathy. Regions amplified from RNA transcripts were the TCR beta CDR3 regions. HTBI primers were the set used in a first-round RT-PCR of the TCR CDR3. Each CDR3 protein is one row after TCRdb ran MiXCR on the multiplex PCR reads. The sample yields more than 300,000 distinct CDR3 sequences, about 15% seen once. The sample consisted of blood. The receptor set was obtained from a woman aged 60 to 75 with Graves' hyperthyroidism.

This clonotype showed up many times. The J gene is TRBJ2-5, the V gene TRBV2; 7 bases agree with TRBD2. CDR3 length: 13 amino acids. CDR1 and CDR2 from the germline V gene are SNHLY and FYNNEI. The trim removed 8 bases at V and 5 bases at J, leaving 8 bases unmatched. In DNA form, the CDR3 reads TGTGCCAGCGGGGGAGGGCCCTGGGAGACCCAGTACTTC. It is translated as CASGGGPWETQYF. The full variable domain, its missing parts supplied by reference TRBV2 and TRBJ2-5, is EPEVTQTPSHQVTQMGQEVILRCVPISNHLYFYWYRQILGQKVEFLVSFYNNEISEKSEIFDDQFSVERPDGSNFTLKIRSTKLEDSAMYFCASGGGPWETQYFGPGTRLLVL.

This clonotype was seen repeatedly, ten times or more. The genes are TRBV29-1 and TRBJ2-3; D is unclear. Germline V lookup: CDR1 SQVTM, CDR2 ANQGSEA. The CDR3 is 16 residues long. V shed 6 bases and J shed 1 base, with 20 bases lying between them. The CDR3 nucleotides are TGCAGCGTGCCCGGGTGGGCTCTCTACCGCACAGATACGCAGTATTTT. This sequence encodes CSVPGWALYRTDTQYF.

The sample holds many counts of this clonotype. CDR3 residues: CASSQGQGQETQYF. The CDR3 nucleotides read TGTGCCAGCAGCCAAGGACAGGGCCAAGAGACCCAGTACTTC. The chain couples TRBV5-5 to TRBJ2-5; 8 bases line up with TRBD1. The CDR3 consists of 14 residues. The germline V gene has CDR1 SGHKS and CDR2 YYEKEE (reference sequence). V was pared by 4 bases and J by 1 base, with 3 bases of the junction left unmatched.

The gene calls are TRBV6-1 and TRBJ2-1, with D possibly being TRBD1 (6 bases). The germline V gene has CDR1 MNHNS and CDR2 SASEGT. V dropped 2 bases and J dropped 5 bases, with 10 bases sitting between them. CDR3 length: 14 residues. For the CDR3, the DNA is TGTGCCAGCAGTGAATATTGGGACAACAATGAGCAGTTCTTC. This translates into CASSEYWDNNEQFF.

This clonotype was counted at least ten times. The chain uses TRBV10-3 and TRBJ2-3, with 7 bases aligning to TRBD2. The CDR3 totals 14 residues. Germline CDR1 ENHRY, CDR2 SYGVKD. V was pared by 7 bases and J by 4 bases, with 8 bases of the junction left unmatched. This CDR3 reads CAINKGRESDTQYF. In DNA, the CDR3 is TGTGCCATCAACAAAGGGCGGGAGTCAGATACGCAGTATTTT.

Only a few counts were recorded for this clonotype. V and J are TRBV6-5 and TRBJ2-7, with 7 bases identical to TRBD2. CDR1 MNHEY and CDR2 SVGAGI come from the germline V gene. V trimming: 2 bases; J trimming: 2 bases; junction bases outside the gene matches: 6. CDR3 length: 15 residues. CDR3 DNA sequence: TGTGCCAGCAGTTACGGGGCGGGGGAACCCTACGAGCAGTACTTC. Amino acids: CASSYGAGEPYEQYF.

This clonotype was seen only a few times. The V and J genes are TRBV11-3 and TRBJ2-3; D remains ambiguous. The CDR3 length is 13 residues. V dropped 7 bases and J dropped 0 bases, with 8 bases sitting between them. Germline V CDR1 and CDR2: SGHNT, YENEEA. This chain's CDR3 is CASNRWSTDTQYF. The CDR3 coding sequence is TGTGCCAGCAACCGTTGGAGCACAGATACGCAGTATTTT.

This clonotype was detected many times. This rearrangement joins TRBV30 to TRBJ1-6, with 9 bases aligning to TRBD1. V shed 5 bases, J shed 7 bases, and the junction held 6 bases outside the gene matches. Germline V gene lookup returns CDR1 GTSNPN and CDR2 SVGIG (reference sequence). This CDR3 comprises 14 residues. CDR3 in DNA: TGTGCCTGGGGGACAGGGCTTGAGAATTCACCCCTCCACTTT. The encoded protein is CAWGTGLENSPLHF.

There are many counts of this clonotype. The rearrangement links TRBV28 to TRBJ2-7; D gene unclear. The CDR3 length is 12 residues. The V gene's germline CDR1 is MDHEN and CDR2 SYDVKM. The V end lost 6 bases, the J end lost 3 bases, and 9 bases lay between the germline ends. CDR3 amino acids: CASSYDVYEQYF. The CDR3, as DNA: TGTGCCAGCAGCTACGACGTCTACGAGCAGTACTTC.

The CDR3 coding sequence is TGTGCCAGCAGTTTCGGACAGCACATCGTAGGTGGCTACACCTTC. Translating it yields CASSFGQHIVGGYTF. V and J are TRBV12-3 or TRBV12-4 and TRBJ1-2, with D possibly being TRBD1 (6 bases). The length of the CDR3 is 15 residues. V was pared by 3 bases and J by 7 bases, with 18 bases between.

This clonotype was recorded at least ten times. V and J are TRBV6-4 and TRBJ1-2; 7 nucleotides match TRBD1. CDR3 length equals 14 residues. Germline-derived CDR1 and CDR2 are MRHNA and SNTAGT. Unmatched junction bases numbered 11, after V lost 6 bases and J lost 7 bases. The DNA of the CDR3 is TGTGCCAGCAGCCGACAGGGAGGGGATGCTGGCTACACCTTC. This codes for CASSRQGGDAGYTF.

This clonotype came up many times. This chain joins TRBV30 and TRBJ2-2; D gene ambiguous. The ends were cut back, 2 bases at V and 5 bases at J, with 15 bases in the middle. Per germline, CDR1 GTSNPN and CDR2 SVGIG (reference sequence). This CDR3 spans 15 amino acids. This CDR3 reads CAWSTISGETGELFF. CDR3 DNA: TGTGCCTGGAGTACGATATCTGGCGAGACCGGGGAGCTGTTTTTT.

A few counts support this clonotype. The chain combines TRBV6-1 with TRBJ1-1, with D unresolved. In germline, CDR1 is MNHNS, CDR2 SASEGT. Trimming shortened V by 3 bases and J by 6 bases, and 11 bases separated the two germline ends. The length of the CDR3 is 13 residues. The chain's CDR3 is CASSENGNAEAFF. CDR3 bases: TGTGCCAGCAGTGAGAATGGAAACGCTGAAGCTTTCTTT.

This clonotype was counted a few times. The chain couples TRBV4-1 to TRBJ2-2; D is unresolved. Germline loops: CDR1 MGHRA, CDR2 YSYEKL. V was pared by 0 bases and J by 0 bases, with 5 bases between. This CDR3 has 15 amino acids. Here the CDR3 reads CASSQDWTNTGELFF. The CDR3 bases are TGCGCCAGCAGCCAAGATTGGACGAACACCGGGGAGCTGTTTTTT.

This clonotype was counted ten times or more. The chain couples TRBV12-3 or TRBV12-4 to TRBJ1-1; the D is unclear. CDR3 length equals 13 residues. V lost 5 bases and J 1 base, leaving 8 bases between the germline ends. In nucleotides, the CDR3 is TGTGCCAGCAGTCCAGTCGAGAACACTGAAGCTTTCTTT. Residues: CASSPVENTEAFF.

This clonotype occurred many times. The CDR3 coding sequence is TGTGCCAGCACCACGGGGAGGGGTGCCTACGAGCAGTACTTC. Amino acid sequence: CASTTGRGAYEQYF. This sequence joins TRBV28 and TRBJ2-7; 7 nucleotides agree with TRBD2. There are 14 residues in the CDR3. Germline trimming cut 7 bases from V and 2 bases from J; bases unmatched to any gene: 8. CDR1 MDHEN and CDR2 SYDVKM come from the germline V gene.

This clonotype occurred a few times. This CDR3 is CSARPGESNQPQHF. In DNA form, the CDR3 reads TGCAGTGCTAGGCCAGGGGAAAGCAATCAGCCCCAGCATTTT. This sequence joins TRBV20-1 and TRBJ1-5, with TRBD1 as a possible D gene (6 bases). The ends were cut back, 3 bases at V and 1 base at J, with 10 bases in the middle. The CDR3 is 14 residues long. Per the germline V gene, CDR1 is DFQATT and CDR2 is SNEGSKA (reference sequence).

This clonotype was found a few times. The J gene is TRBJ1-1, the V gene TRBV10-3; 8 positions match TRBD1. The CDR3 is 13 amino acids. Germline V CDR1 and CDR2: ENHRY, SYGVKD. V lost 9 bases to trimming and J lost 4 bases; unmatched junction nucleotides: 7. The CDR3 DNA sequence: TGTGCCATAGGACAGGGTCTGAGCACTGAAGCTTTCTTT. It specifies CAIGQGLSTEAFF.

V is TRBV19 and J is TRBJ2-5; 10 bases map to TRBD2. The junction had 11 bases not matched to a gene; V was cut back by 5 bases and J by 5 bases. The CDR3 is made up of 16 amino acids. Germline lookup yields CDR1 LNHDA and CDR2 SQIVND (reference sequence). CDR3 bases: TGTGCCAGTAGTCCATTAGCGGGAGGCCCCCTGGAGACCCAGTACTTC. Translating it yields CASSPLAGGPLETQYF.

There are many counts of this clonotype. The V call is TRBV27, the J call TRBJ2-2, with 9 bases identical to TRBD1. V lost 5 bases, J lost 5 bases, and 9 bases stayed unmatched. The CDR3 is 16 amino acids. Germline assignment: CDR1 MNHEY and CDR2 SMNVEV (reference sequence). CDR3 loop: CASSQWTGDETGELFF. CDR3 in DNA: TGTGCCAGCAGTCAGTGGACAGGGGATGAGACCGGGGAGCTGTTTTTT.

This clonotype was counted ten times or more. The chain carries TRBV11-3 and TRBJ2-7; D gene unclear. The germline V gene has CDR1 SGHNT and CDR2 YENEEA. The CDR3 loop spans 14 amino acids. Trimming removed 5 bases from V and 5 bases from J, with 16 bases in between. The CDR3, as DNA: TGTGCCAGCAGCATCGACGGGTCCAGGAACGAGCAGTACTTC. As protein: CASSIDGSRNEQYF. Based on the CDR3 plus reference TRBV11-3 and TRBJ2-7, the full variable domain is EAGVVQSPRYKIIEKKQPVAFWCNPISGHNTLYWYLQNLGQGPELLIRYENEEAVDDSQLPKDRFSAERLKGVDSTLKIQPAELGDSAVYLCASSIDGSRNEQYFGPGTRLTVT.

The sample holds many counts of this clonotype. The chain is built from TRBV29-1 and TRBJ1-1; the D is unclear. Trimming left V 1 base short and J 2 bases short, with 11 bases between. This CDR3 has 14 amino acids. From germline, CDR1 is SQVTM and CDR2 ANQGSEA. CDR3 nucleotides: TGCAGCGTTGAAGTCCGTGCTTATAACACTGAAGCTTTCTTT. Translated: CSVEVRAYNTEAFF.

This clonotype was observed at least ten times. The gene calls are TRBV30 and TRBJ1-1; possible D gene TRBD1, 5 bases. V was trimmed by 4 bases and J by 7 bases, leaving 16 bases between them. CDR1 GTSNPN and CDR2 SVGIG come from the germline V gene (reference sequence). The CDR3 length is 13 residues. In nucleotides, the CDR3 is TGTGCCTGGAAGTTTGGCAGGGATGGTGAAGCTTTCTTT. Encoded protein: CAWKFGRDGEAFF.